This T cell receptor beta chain was observed in a study of identical twins. Healthy Caucasians were all of the donors. Each cDNA held unique molecular identifiers, and template switching gave it a universal primer site. TCRdb fed the 5' RACE reads into MiXCR, producing one record per CDR3 protein. The sample has fewer than 550,000 distinct CDR3 sequences; 15% are singletons. V lost 6 bases and J 5 bases, leaving 17 bases between the germline ends. CDR3 size: 14 residues. In addition, the sample was reused for a study of yellow fever vaccine responses in identical twins.

The chain joins TRBV12-3 or TRBV12-4 to TRBJ2-7; perhaps TRBD2 as D (6 bases). The sequenced material came from CD4+ T cells sorted from blood. The receptor's source is a woman younger than 30 in good health. CDR3 nucleotides: TGTGCCAGCAGGGAAGCGGGCAGGGACCACGAGCAGTACTTC. This gives the protein CASREAGRDHEQYF.